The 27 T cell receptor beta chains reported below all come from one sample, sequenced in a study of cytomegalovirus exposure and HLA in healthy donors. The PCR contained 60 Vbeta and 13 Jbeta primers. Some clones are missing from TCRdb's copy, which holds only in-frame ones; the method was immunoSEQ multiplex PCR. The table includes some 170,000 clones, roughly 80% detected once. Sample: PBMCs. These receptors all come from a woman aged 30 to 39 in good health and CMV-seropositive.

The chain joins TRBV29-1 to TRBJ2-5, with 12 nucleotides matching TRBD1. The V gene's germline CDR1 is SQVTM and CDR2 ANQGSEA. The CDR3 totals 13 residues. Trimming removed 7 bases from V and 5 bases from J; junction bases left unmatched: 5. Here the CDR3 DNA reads TGCAGCGGGGACAGGGGGCGCGGGGAGACCCAGTACTTC. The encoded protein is CSGDRGRGETQYF.

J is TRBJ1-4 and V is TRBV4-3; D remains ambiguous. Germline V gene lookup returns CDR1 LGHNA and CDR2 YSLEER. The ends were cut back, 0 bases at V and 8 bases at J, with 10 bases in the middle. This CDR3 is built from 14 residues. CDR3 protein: CASSQEWHYEKLFF. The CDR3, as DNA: TGCGCCAGCAGCCAAGAATGGCACTACGAAAAACTGTTTTTT.

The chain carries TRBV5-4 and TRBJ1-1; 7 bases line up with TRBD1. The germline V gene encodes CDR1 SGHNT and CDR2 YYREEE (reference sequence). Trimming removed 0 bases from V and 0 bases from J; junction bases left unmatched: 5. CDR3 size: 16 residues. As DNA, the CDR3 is TGTGCCAGCAGCTTGGGCCCGGGACAGATGAACACTGAAGCTTTCTTT. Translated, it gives CASSLGPGQMNTEAFF.

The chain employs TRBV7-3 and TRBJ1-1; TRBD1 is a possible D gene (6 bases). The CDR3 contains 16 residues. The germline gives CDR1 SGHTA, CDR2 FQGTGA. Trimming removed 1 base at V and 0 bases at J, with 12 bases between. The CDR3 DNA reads TGTGCCAGCAGCTTAATGGGGGCGGCAATGAACACTGAAGCTTTCTTT. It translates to CASSLMGAAMNTEAFF.

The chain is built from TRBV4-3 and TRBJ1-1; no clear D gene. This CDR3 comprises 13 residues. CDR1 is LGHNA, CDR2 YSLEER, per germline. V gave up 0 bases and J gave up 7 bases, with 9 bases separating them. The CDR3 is CASSQDPGDEAFF. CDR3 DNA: TGCGCCAGCAGCCAAGATCCCGGGGATGAAGCTTTCTTT.

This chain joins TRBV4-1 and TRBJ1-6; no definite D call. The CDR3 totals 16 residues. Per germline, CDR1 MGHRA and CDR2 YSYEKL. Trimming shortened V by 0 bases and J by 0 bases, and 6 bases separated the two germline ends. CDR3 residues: CASSQDTSSYNSPLHF. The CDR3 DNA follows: TGCGCCAGCAGCCAAGATACCAGCTCCTATAATTCACCCCTCCACTTT.

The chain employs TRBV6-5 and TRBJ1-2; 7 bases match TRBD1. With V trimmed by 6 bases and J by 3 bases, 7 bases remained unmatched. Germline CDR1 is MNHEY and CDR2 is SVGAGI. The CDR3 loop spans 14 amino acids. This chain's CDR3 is CASSPQGGHYGYTF. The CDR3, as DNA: TGTGCCAGCAGCCCCCAGGGGGGTCACTATGGCTACACCTTC.

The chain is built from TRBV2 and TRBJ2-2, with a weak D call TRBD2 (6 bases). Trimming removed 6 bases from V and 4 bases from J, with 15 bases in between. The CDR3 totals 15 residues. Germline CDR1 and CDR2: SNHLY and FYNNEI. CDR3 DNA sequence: TGTGCCAGCAGCCCCGGGTTGGGAGGCACCGGGGAGCTGTTTTTT. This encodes CASSPGLGGTGELFF.

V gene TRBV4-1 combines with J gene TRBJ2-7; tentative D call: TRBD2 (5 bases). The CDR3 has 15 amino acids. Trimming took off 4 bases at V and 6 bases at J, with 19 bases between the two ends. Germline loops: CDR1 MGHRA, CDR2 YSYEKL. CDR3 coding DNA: TGCGCCAGCAGCCCCCTAGGCCTGATAGAGGGCGAGCAGTACTTC. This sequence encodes CASSPLGLIEGEQYF.

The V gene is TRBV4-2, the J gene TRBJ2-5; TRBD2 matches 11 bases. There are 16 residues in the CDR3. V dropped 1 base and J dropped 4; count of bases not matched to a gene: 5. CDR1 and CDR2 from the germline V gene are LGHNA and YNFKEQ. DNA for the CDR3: TGTGCCAGCAGCCAAGGTAGTAGCGGGGGGGGAGAGACCCAGTACTTC. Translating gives CASSQGSSGGGETQYF.

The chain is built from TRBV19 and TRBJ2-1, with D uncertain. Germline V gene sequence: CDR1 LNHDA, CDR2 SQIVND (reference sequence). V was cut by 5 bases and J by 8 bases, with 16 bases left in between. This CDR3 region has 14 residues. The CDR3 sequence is CASSVWQVWHEQFF. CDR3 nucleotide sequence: TGTGCCAGTAGTGTCTGGCAGGTCTGGCATGAGCAGTTCTTC.

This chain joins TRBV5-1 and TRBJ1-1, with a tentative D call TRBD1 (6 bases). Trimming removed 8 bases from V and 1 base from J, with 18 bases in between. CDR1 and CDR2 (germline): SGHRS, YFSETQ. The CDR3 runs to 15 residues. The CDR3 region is CASYIQGRRNTEAFF. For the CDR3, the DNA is TGCGCCAGTTACATACAGGGCCGGAGGAACACTGAAGCTTTCTTT. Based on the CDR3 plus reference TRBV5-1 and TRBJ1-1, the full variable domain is KAGVTQTPRYLIKTRGQQVTLSCSPISGHRSVSWYQQTPGQGLQFLFEYFSETQRNKGNFPGRFSGRQFSNSRSEMNVSTLELGDSALYLCASYIQGRRNTEAFFGQGTRLTVV.

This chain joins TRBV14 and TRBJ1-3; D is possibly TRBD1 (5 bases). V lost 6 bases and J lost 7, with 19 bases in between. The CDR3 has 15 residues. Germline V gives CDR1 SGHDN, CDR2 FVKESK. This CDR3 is CASSRSGPLGNTIYF. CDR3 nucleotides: TGTGCCAGCAGTCGTTCAGGGCCACTGGGGAACACCATATATTTT.

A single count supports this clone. DNA for the CDR3: TGTGCCAGCAGCTCCGGGACAGGAGTGCCTCGAGCTTTCTTT. It encodes CASSSGTGVPRAFF. The rearrangement joins TRBV5-6 to TRBJ1-1, with TRBD1 identical over 8 bases. The CDR3 spans 14 residues. The V segment lost 3 bases and the J segment 10 bases; nucleotides outside the gene matches: 11. CDR1 SGHDT and CDR2 YYEEEE come from the germline V gene.

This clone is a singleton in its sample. The CDR3 sequence is CASSLAPTPDGHEQYF. For the CDR3, the DNA is TGCGCCAGCAGCTTGGCACCGACACCTGATGGGCACGAGCAGTACTTC. The J gene is TRBJ2-7, the V gene TRBV5-1; unclear D gene. V lost 0 bases to trimming and J lost 5 bases, with 18 bases between them. The CDR3 sequence is 16 residues long. The germline V gene encodes CDR1 SGHRS and CDR2 YFSETQ.

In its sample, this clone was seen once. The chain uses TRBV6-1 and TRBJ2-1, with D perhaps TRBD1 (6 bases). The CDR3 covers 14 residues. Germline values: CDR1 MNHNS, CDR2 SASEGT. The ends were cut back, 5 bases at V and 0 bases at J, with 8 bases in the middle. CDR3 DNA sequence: TGTGCCAGCAGTAGGGGGATCTCCTACAATGAGCAGTTCTTC. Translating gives CASSRGISYNEQFF.

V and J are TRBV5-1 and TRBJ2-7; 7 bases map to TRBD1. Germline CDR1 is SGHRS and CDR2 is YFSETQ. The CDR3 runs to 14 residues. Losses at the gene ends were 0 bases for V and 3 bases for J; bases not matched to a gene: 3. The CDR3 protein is CASSLDRGIYEQYF. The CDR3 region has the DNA TGCGCCAGCAGCTTGGACAGGGGAATCTACGAGCAGTACTTC.

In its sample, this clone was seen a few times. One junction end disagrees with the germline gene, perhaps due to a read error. The CDR3 protein is CSSSLGNPWRDGYTF. In DNA, the CDR3 is TGTTCCAGCAGCTTAGGTAATCCCTGGAGGGACGGCTACACCTTC. The gene calls are TRBV7-9 and TRBJ1-2, with a weak D call TRBD1 (5 bases). The CDR3 consists of 15 residues. CDR1 is SEHNR and CDR2 is FQNEAQ in the germline V gene (reference sequence).

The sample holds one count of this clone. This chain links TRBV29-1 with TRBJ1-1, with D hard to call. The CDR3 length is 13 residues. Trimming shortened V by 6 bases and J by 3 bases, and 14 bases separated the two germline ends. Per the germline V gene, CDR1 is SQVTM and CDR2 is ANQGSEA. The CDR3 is CSVRREADTEAFF. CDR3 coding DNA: TGCAGCGTCCGGAGGGAAGCGGACACTGAAGCTTTCTTT. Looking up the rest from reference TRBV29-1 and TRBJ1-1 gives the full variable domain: SAVISQKPSRDICQRGTSLTIQCQVDSQVTMMFWYRQQPGQSLTLIATANQGSEATYESGFVIDKFPISRPNLTFSTLTVSNMSPEDSSIYLCSVRREADTEAFFGQGTRLTVV.

CDR3 amino acids: CASSLALQGKGYTF. In nucleotides, the CDR3 is TGTGCCAGCAGTTTAGCATTACAGGGGAAAGGCTACACCTTC. The rearrangement uses TRBV27 and TRBJ1-2; the match to TRBD1 covers 7 bases. Germline lookup yields CDR1 MNHEY and CDR2 SMNVEV (reference sequence). CDR3 length: 14 amino acids. The V and J ends lost 2 bases and 8 bases, in that order; junction bases with no gene match: 8.

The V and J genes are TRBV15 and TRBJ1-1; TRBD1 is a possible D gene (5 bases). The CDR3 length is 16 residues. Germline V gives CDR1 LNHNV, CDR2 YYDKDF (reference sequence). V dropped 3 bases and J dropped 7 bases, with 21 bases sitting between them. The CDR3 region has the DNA TGTGCCACCAGCAGGATTGGGGCCGGACCCAAACATGAAGCTTTCTTT. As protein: CATSRIGAGPKHEAFF. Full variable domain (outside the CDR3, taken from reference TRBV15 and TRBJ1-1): DAMVIQNPRYQVTQFGKPVTLSCSQTLNHNVMYWYQQKSSQAPKLLFHYYDKDFNNEADTPDNFQSRRPNTSFCFLDIRSPGLGDTAMYLCATSRIGAGPKHEAFFGQGTRLTVV.

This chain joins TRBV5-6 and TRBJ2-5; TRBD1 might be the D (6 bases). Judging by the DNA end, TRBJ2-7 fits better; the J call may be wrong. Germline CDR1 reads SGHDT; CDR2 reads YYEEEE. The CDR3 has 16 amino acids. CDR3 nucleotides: TGTGCCAGCAGCTTGGGGGCAGGGGAGAGCTCCTACGAGCAGTACTTC. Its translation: CASSLGAGESSYEQYF.

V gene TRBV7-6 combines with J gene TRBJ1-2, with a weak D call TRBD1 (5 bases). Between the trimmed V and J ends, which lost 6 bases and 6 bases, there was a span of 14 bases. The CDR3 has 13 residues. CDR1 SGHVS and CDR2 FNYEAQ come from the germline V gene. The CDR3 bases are TGTGCCAGCAGTTCTAGGGGTTGGGATGGCTACACCTTC. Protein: CASSSRGWDGYTF. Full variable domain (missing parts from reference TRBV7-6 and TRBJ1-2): GAGVSQSPRYKVTKRGQDVALRCDPISGHVSLYWYRQALGQGPEFLTYFNYEAQQDKSGLPNDRFSAERPEGSISTLTIQRTEQRDSAMYRCASSSRGWDGYTFGSGTRLTVV.

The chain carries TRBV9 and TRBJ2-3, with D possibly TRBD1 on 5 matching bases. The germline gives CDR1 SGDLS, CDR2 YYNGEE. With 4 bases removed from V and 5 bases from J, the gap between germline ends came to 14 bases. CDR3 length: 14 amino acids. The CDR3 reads CASSSRGPRDTQYF. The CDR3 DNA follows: TGTGCCAGCAGCTCAAGGGGTCCGCGAGATACGCAGTATTTT. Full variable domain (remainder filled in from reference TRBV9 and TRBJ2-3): DSGVTQTPKHLITATGQRVTLRCSPRSGDLSVYWYQQSLDQGLQFLIQYYNGEERAKGNILERFSAQQFPDLHSELNLSSLELGDSALYFCASSSRGPRDTQYFGPGTRLTVL.

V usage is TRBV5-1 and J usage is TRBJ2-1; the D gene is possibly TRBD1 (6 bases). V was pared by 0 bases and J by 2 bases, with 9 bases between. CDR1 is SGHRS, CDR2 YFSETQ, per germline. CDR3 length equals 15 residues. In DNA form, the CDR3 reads TGCGCCAGCAGCTTGGCTACAGGGCCCTACAATGAGCAGTTCTTC. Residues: CASSLATGPYNEQFF.

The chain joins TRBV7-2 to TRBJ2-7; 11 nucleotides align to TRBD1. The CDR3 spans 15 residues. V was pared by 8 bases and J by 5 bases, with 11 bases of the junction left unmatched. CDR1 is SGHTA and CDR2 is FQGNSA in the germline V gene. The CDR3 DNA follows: TGTGCCAGCGTTAAAGGGGTGGGACAGGGGGACGAGCAGTACTTC. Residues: CASVKGVGQGDEQYF.

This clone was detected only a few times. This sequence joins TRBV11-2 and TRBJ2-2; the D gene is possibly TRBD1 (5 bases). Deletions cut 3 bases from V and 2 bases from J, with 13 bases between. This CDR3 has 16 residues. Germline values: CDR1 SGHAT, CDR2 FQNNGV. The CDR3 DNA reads TGTGCCAGCAGCTTCGCAGGGTCTTTAAACACCGGGGAGCTGTTTTTT. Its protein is CASSFAGSLNTGELFF.